This T cell receptor beta chain was profiled in a study of blood T cell repertoires in COVID-19. Overall study context: Some COVID-19 samples were acute and others convalescent; all came from the United States, Italy and Spain. PBMCs, B-cell-depleted T cells, or T cells provided the cDNA or gDNA that made up the material.

Sequencing was performed with immunoSEQ multiplex PCR; in TCRdb, only in-frame clones are kept and a portion is missing. The table records 150,000 or so clones, roughly 83% of them present only once. Germline CDR1 KGHSH, CDR2 LQKENI. The V and J ends lost 0 bases and 8 bases, in that order; junction bases with no gene match: 3. The CDR3 runs 14 residues. Clinical history as reported by participants underpinned cohort assignment. Recovery meant two consecutive negative NP/OP PCR tests, professional clearance, or resolved symptoms. The clonotype originates from a man in his fifties who had recovered from COVID-19. The sequenced sample consisted of PBMCs or T cells enriched from blood (not recorded which). The chain recombines TRBV18 with TRBJ1-2, with 10 nucleotides matching TRBD1. CDR3 coding DNA: TGTGCCAGCTCACCACCGGGACAGGGGCGCGGCTACACCTTC. As protein: CASSPPGQGRGYTF. Filled out from reference TRBV18 and TRBJ1-2, the complete variable domain reads NAGVMQNPRHLVRRRGQEARLRCSPMKGHSHVYWYRQLPEEGLKFMVYLQKENIIDESGMPKERFSAEFPKEGPSILRIQQVVRGDSAAYFCASSPPGQGRGYTFGSGTRLTVV.